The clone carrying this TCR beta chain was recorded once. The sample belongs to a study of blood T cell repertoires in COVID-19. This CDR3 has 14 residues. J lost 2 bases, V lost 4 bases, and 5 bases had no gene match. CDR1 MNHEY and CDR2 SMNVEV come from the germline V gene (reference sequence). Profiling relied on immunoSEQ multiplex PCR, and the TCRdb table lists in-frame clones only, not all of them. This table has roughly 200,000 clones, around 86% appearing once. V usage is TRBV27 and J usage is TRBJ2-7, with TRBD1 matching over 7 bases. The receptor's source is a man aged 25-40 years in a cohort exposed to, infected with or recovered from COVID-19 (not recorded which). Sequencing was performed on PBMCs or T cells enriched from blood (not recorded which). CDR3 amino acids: CASSSEGAPYEQYF. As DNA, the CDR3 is TGTGCCAGCAGTTCCGAGGGGGCCCCCTACGAGCAGTACTTC.